The 28 T cell receptor beta chains reported below all come from one sample, sequenced in a study of CD8 T cells in ankylosing spondylitis. Each CDR3 protein gets one entry after TCRdb re-called the 5' RACE reads with MiXCR. The top ten hold around 20% of the sample, which has under 950,000 distinct CDR3 sequences, roughly 19% seen once. Which antigens these TCRs recognize remains unknown. Study outcomes and limitations: Ankylosing spondylitis blood appeared to be characterized by a TCR beta motif of 8 or 9 highly homologous variants.

Specimen: blood, either unsorted or a sorted T cell fraction (not recorded which). The receptor set was obtained from a male donor with ankylosing spondylitis.

The chain carries TRBV28 and TRBJ2-3, with 7 positions matching TRBD2. The CDR3 covers 17 residues. From germline, CDR1 is MDHEN and CDR2 SYDVKM. V trimming: 5 bases; J trimming: 4 bases; junction bases outside the gene matches: 15. The CDR3 region is CASSIQTKGLEADTQYF. DNA of the CDR3: TGTGCCAGCAGTATACAGACTAAAGGACTAGAGGCAGATACGCAGTATTTT.

The chain employs TRBV12-3 or TRBV12-4 and TRBJ1-1, with D maybe TRBD1 (5 bases). The V gene lost 6 bases and the J gene lost 1 base, with 15 bases spanning the gap. The CDR3 runs to 15 residues. The CDR3 reads CASSPTTTENTEAFF. In DNA, the CDR3 is TGTGCCAGCAGCCCCACGACGACAGAGAACACTGAAGCTTTCTTT.

The sample holds a few counts of this clonotype. The chain couples TRBV29-1 to TRBJ2-3, with 8 bases matching TRBD2. Germline assignment: CDR1 SQVTM and CDR2 ANQGSEA. This CDR3 is built from 14 residues. The V and J ends lost 0 bases and 1 base, in that order; junction bases with no gene match: 0. CDR3 nucleotide sequence: TGCAGCGTTGAAGAGACTAGCGGCACAGATACGCAGTATTTT. Amino acids: CSVEETSGTDTQYF.

This clonotype turned up a few times. The CDR3 region has the DNA TGCGCCAGCAGCCCGACCCTGTGGGGGTCTAGCACAGATACGCAGTATTTT. Its translation is CASSPTLWGSSTDTQYF. The V call is TRBV4-1, the J call TRBJ2-3; D tentatively reads TRBD1 or TRBD2 (5 bases each). The germline gives CDR1 MGHRA, CDR2 YSYEKL. V gave up 4 bases and J gave up 0 bases, with 17 bases separating them. This CDR3 contains 17 residues.

This chain uses TRBV9 with TRBJ2-5; 7 nucleotides match TRBD2. Losses at the gene ends were 4 bases for V and 1 base for J; bases not matched to a gene: 10. In germline, CDR1 is SGDLS, CDR2 YYNGEE. The CDR3 loop spans 16 amino acids. This chain's CDR3 is CASSPEASGGQETQYF. CDR3 DNA sequence: TGTGCCAGCAGCCCCGAGGCTAGCGGAGGCCAAGAGACCCAGTACTTC.

This chain connects TRBV4-1 to TRBJ2-5; TRBD2 matches at 8 bases. Per germline, CDR1 MGHRA and CDR2 YSYEKL. This CDR3 region has 15 residues. J was trimmed by 2 bases and V by 4 bases; bases with no gene match: 6. The chain's CDR3 is CASSLSAGGQETQYF. The CDR3 DNA sequence: TGCGCCAGCAGCCTATCGGCGGGGGGACAAGAGACCCAGTACTTC.

J is TRBJ1-1 and V is TRBV12-3 or TRBV12-4; 8 positions match TRBD1. V was clipped by 5 bases and J by 1 base; unmatched bases: 9. The CDR3 extends over 16 amino acids. The CDR3 nucleotides are TGTGCCAGCAGTCCCCGGACAGGGAGCGCGAACACTGAAGCTTTCTTT. This codes for CASSPRTGSANTEAFF.

There are a few counts of this clonotype. The rearrangement links TRBV7-9 to TRBJ2-7; 8 nucleotides align to TRBD2. The CDR3 sequence is 14 residues long. Germline CDR1 reads SEHNR; CDR2 reads FQNEAQ (reference sequence). Germline trimming cut 3 bases from V and 5 bases from J; bases unmatched to any gene: 6. The CDR3 here is CASSLTSGGHEQYF. CDR3 coding DNA: TGTGCCAGCAGCTTGACCAGCGGGGGCCACGAGCAGTACTTC.

This clonotype has just a few counts. The chain employs TRBV7-9 and TRBJ2-5; D is ambiguous. Germline CDR1 is SEHNR and CDR2 is FQNEAQ (reference sequence). The CDR3 covers 14 residues. V lost 8 bases and J 2 bases, leaving 15 bases between the germline ends. CDR3 loop: CASLPVVSQETQYF. In nucleotides, the CDR3 is TGTGCCAGCCTGCCGGTCGTCTCACAAGAGACCCAGTACTTC.

The V gene is TRBV19, the J gene TRBJ2-7; D is ambiguous. Germline V gene lookup returns CDR1 LNHDA and CDR2 SQIVND (reference sequence). The CDR3 sequence is 13 residues long. Trimming removed 3 bases from V and 7 bases from J, with 13 bases in between. CDR3 DNA: TGTGCCAGTAGTATGGGCTCCCTGGGAGAGCAGTACTTC. This sequence encodes CASSMGSLGEQYF.

The CDR3 DNA reads TGCGCCAGCAGCCCTTCCATGACAGGGGGCGAGCAGTACTTC. Amino acids: CASSPSMTGGEQYF. The J gene is TRBJ2-7, the V gene TRBV4-1; 9 bases are shared with TRBD1. The CDR3 length is 14 residues. Germline values: CDR1 MGHRA, CDR2 YSYEKL. Trimming cost V 4 bases and J 6 bases; bases outside gene matches: 7.

This clonotype was picked up a small number of times. This sequence joins TRBV20-1 and TRBJ2-1; 10 positions agree with TRBD2. With 3 bases clipped from V and 9 bases from J, the junction kept 8 bases outside the gene matches. This CDR3 has 14 residues. Germline-derived CDR1 and CDR2 are DFQATT and SNEGSKA (reference sequence). CDR3 sequence: CSASRLAGEGEQFF. CDR3 coding DNA: TGCAGTGCTAGTAGGCTAGCGGGAGAAGGTGAGCAGTTCTTC.

This chain connects TRBV4-1 to TRBJ2-2; 7 bases are a match to TRBD1. Germline assignment: CDR1 MGHRA and CDR2 YSYEKL. The ends lost 2 bases at V and 1 base at J; junction bases unmatched: 4. This CDR3 has 16 amino acids. This CDR3 reads CASSQLDRVNTGELFF. Written as DNA, the CDR3 is TGCGCCAGCAGCCAACTCGACAGGGTGAACACCGGGGAGCTGTTTTTT.

The rearrangement uses TRBV7-3 and TRBJ2-7; no reliable D call. Germline-derived CDR1 and CDR2 are SGHTA and FQGTGA. V was shortened by 3 bases and J by 0 bases, with 15 bases between the two germline ends. The CDR3 runs 16 residues. The DNA for the CDR3 is TGTGCCAGCAGCTTGAATCCCCAAGTCCCCTCCTACGAGCAGTACTTC. Its protein is CASSLNPQVPSYEQYF.

This clonotype has more than one count but fewer than ten. The chain links TRBV5-5 to TRBJ2-2; no reliable D call. The CDR3 runs to 15 residues. The germline V gene encodes CDR1 SGHKS and CDR2 YYEKEE (reference sequence). Between the trimmed V and J ends, which lost 0 bases and 2 bases, there was a span of 8 bases. The CDR3 DNA is TGTGCCAGCAGCTTGGGTTGGGTCAACACCGGGGAGCTGTTTTTT. It codes for CASSLGWVNTGELFF.

This clonotype was observed at least ten times. The J gene is TRBJ2-1, the V gene TRBV24-1; 9 nucleotides match TRBD1. This CDR3 is built from 15 residues. V shed 3 bases and J 5 bases; nucleotides not matched to a gene: 4. Germline V gives CDR1 KGHDR, CDR2 SFDVKD. The CDR3 sequence: CATSDRGTGHNEQFF. Written as DNA, the CDR3 is TGTGCCACCAGTGATAGGGGGACAGGGCACAATGAGCAGTTCTTC.

This clonotype was counted between two and nine times. This sequence joins TRBV20-1 and TRBJ2-7, with TRBD1 matching over 7 bases. CDR1 DFQATT and CDR2 SNEGSKA come from the germline V gene (reference sequence). V trimming: 4 bases; J trimming: 6 bases; junction bases outside the gene matches: 6. This CDR3 comprises 12 residues. The CDR3 protein is CSATRQGAEQYF. CDR3 nucleotides: TGCAGTGCTACGAGACAGGGTGCCGAGCAGTACTTC.

This clonotype was counted ten times or more. The CDR3 loop reads CSAAERDYGYTF. CDR3 nucleotide sequence: TGCAGCGCGGCGGAGAGGGACTATGGCTACACCTTC. The V and J genes are TRBV29-1 and TRBJ1-2, with D unresolved. The CDR3 covers 12 residues. CDR1 is SQVTM, CDR2 ANQGSEA, per germline. V gave up 7 bases and J gave up 3 bases, with 12 bases separating them.

This clonotype was counted only a few times. CDR3: CASSGPEGAFF. CDR3 coding DNA: TGTGCCAGCTCGGGTCCGGAGGGAGCTTTCTTT. This chain links TRBV6-5 with TRBJ1-1; D is unclear. Germline CDR1 MNHEY, CDR2 SVGAGI. The CDR3 covers 11 residues. V lost 8 bases and J lost 10, with 14 bases in between.

This clonotype was seen a few times. The chain employs TRBV6-1 and TRBJ2-7, with D tentatively TRBD2 (5 bases). V lost 1 base to trimming and J lost 3 bases, with 7 bases between them. CDR3 size: 13 residues. CDR1 is MNHNS, CDR2 SASEGT, per germline. CDR3 sequence: CASSEGTYYEQYF. CDR3 nucleotides: TGTGCCAGCAGTGAAGGGACTTACTACGAGCAGTACTTC.

This clonotype has just a few counts. The V gene is TRBV6-5, the J gene TRBJ2-7, with 9 bases that match TRBD2. The germline V gene has CDR1 MNHEY and CDR2 SVGAGI. This CDR3 has 16 residues. V trimming: 0 bases; J trimming: 7 bases; junction bases outside the gene matches: 10. The CDR3 bases are TGTGCCAGCAGTTACTCGAGTTCTAGCGGGGTGGGTGAGCAGTACTTC. Translated: CASSYSSSSGVGEQYF.

V gene TRBV6-1 combines with J gene TRBJ2-1; tentative D call: TRBD1 (5 bases). This CDR3 has 13 residues. The germline V gene has CDR1 MNHNS and CDR2 SASEGT. V shed 6 bases and J shed 7 bases, with 13 bases lying between them. The DNA of the CDR3 is TGTGCCAGCAGCCAGGAAGGGGTGAATGAGCAGTTCTTC. This sequence encodes CASSQEGVNEQFF.

This clonotype was counted only a few times. This CDR3 is CASSSQGSSYEQYF. The CDR3 DNA is TGTGCCAGCAGTTCACAGGGTAGCTCCTACGAGCAGTACTTC. V is TRBV28 and J is TRBJ2-7; maybe TRBD1 (6 bases). CDR1 MDHEN and CDR2 SYDVKM come from the germline V gene. The length of the CDR3 is 14 residues. V was trimmed by 4 bases and J by 0 bases, leaving 10 bases between them.

The V and J genes are TRBV5-1 and TRBJ2-2; D remains unclear. This CDR3 spans 14 amino acids. Germline CDR1 is SGHRS and CDR2 is YFSETQ. V lost 4 bases to trimming and J lost 4 bases, with 11 bases between them. The CDR3 nucleotides are TGCGCCAGCAGCGGATCCGGAATCACCGGGGAGCTGTTTTTT. It encodes CASSGSGITGELFF.

This chain connects TRBV7-9 to TRBJ2-2; 7 nucleotides agree with TRBD1. This CDR3 region has 17 residues. CDR1 SEHNR and CDR2 FQNEAQ come from the germline V gene (reference sequence). V lost 2 bases to trimming and J lost 6 bases; unmatched junction nucleotides: 12. In nucleotides, the CDR3 is TGTGCCAGCAGCTTACGGCGACAGGGCTTGGACGCCGGGGAGCTGTTTTTT. Translating it yields CASSLRRQGLDAGELFF.

J is TRBJ2-7 and V is TRBV7-6; TRBD1 agrees at 9 bases. Trimming cost V 2 bases and J 5 bases; bases outside gene matches: 1. The CDR3 runs to 13 residues. Germline V gene sequence: CDR1 SGHVS, CDR2 FNYEAQ. CDR3 nucleotide sequence: TGTGCCAGCAGCTTAACAGGGGGCGACGAGCAGTACTTC. It encodes CASSLTGGDEQYF.

A few counts support this clonotype. The V and J genes are TRBV30 and TRBJ2-1; a possible D gene is TRBD2 (5 bases). Germline V gives CDR1 GTSNPN, CDR2 SVGIG (reference sequence). The V and J ends lost 4 bases and 9 bases respectively, with 19 bases between them. This CDR3 has 14 residues. CDR3 nucleotide sequence: TGTGCCTGGAAGGTCGCTAGCTGGCCCATTGAGCAGTTCTTC. The encoded protein is CAWKVASWPIEQFF.

The V call is TRBV7-8, the J call TRBJ2-6, with D tentatively TRBD2 (5 bases). V was trimmed by 3 bases and J by 2 bases, leaving 17 bases between them. The CDR3 runs 18 residues. Germline lookup yields CDR1 SGHVS and CDR2 FQNEAQ. CDR3 DNA sequence: TGTGCCAGCAGCTTGCCCTCGTCCATACTAGCTGGGGCCAACGTCCTGACTTTC. Protein sequence: CASSLPSSILAGANVLTF. Full variable domain (rest looked up from reference TRBV7-8 and TRBJ2-6): GAGVSQSPRYKVAKRGQDVALRCDPISGHVSLFWYQQALGQGPEFLTYFQNEAQLDKSGLPSDRFFAERPEGSVSTLKIQRTQQEDSAVYLCASSLPSSILAGANVLTFGAGSRLTVL.